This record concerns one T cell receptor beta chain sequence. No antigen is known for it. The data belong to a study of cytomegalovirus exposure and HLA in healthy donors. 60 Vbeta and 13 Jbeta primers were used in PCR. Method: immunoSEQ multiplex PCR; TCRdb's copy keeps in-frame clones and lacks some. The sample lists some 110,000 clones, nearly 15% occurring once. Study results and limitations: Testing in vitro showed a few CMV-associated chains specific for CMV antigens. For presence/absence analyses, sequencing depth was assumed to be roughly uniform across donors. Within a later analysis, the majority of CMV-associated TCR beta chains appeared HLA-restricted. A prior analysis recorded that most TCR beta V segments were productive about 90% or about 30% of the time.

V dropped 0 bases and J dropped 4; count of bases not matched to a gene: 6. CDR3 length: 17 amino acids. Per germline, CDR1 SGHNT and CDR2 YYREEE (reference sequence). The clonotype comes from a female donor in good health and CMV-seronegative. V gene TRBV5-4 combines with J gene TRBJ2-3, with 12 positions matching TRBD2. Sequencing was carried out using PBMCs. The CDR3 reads CASSLVRLAGEADTQYF. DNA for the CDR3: TGTGCCAGCAGCTTGGTAAGACTAGCGGGAGAGGCAGATACGCAGTATTTT.